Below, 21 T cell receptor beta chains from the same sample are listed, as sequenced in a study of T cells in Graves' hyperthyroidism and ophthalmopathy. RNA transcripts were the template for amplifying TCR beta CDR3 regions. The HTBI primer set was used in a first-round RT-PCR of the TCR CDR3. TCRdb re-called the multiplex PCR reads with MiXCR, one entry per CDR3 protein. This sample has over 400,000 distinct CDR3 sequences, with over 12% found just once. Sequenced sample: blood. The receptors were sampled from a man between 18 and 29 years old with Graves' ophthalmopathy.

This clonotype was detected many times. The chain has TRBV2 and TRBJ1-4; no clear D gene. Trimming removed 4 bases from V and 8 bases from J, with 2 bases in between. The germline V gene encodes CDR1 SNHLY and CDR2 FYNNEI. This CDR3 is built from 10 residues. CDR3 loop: CASSVEKLFF. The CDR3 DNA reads TGTGCCAGCAGTGTGGAAAAACTGTTTTTT.

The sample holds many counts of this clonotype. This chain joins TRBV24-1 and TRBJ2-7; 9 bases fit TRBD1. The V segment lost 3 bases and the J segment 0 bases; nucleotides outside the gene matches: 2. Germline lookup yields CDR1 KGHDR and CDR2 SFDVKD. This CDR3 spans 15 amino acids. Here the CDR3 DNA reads TGTGCCACCAGTGATCGGGACAGGGCCTCCTACGAGCAGTACTTC. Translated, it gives CATSDRDRASYEQYF.

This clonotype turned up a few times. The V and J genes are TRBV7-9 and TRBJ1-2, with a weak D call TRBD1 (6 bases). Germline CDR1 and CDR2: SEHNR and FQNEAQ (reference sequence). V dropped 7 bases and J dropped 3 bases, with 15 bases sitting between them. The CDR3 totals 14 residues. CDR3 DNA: TGTGCCAGCACCTCCTTGGGGGGCTACTATGGCTACACCTTC. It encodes CASTSLGGYYGYTF.

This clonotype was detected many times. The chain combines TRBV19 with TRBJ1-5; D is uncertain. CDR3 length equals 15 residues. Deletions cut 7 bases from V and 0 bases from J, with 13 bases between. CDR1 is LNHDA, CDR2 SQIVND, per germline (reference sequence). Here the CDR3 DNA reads TGTGCCAGTACTCAAACCCCCTATAGCAATCAGCCCCAGCATTTT. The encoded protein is CASTQTPYSNQPQHF.

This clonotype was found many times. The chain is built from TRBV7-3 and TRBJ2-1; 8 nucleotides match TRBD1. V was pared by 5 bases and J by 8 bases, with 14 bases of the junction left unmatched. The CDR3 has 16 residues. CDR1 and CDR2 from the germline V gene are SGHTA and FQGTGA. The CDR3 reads CASSPPSGTGIYEQFF. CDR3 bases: TGTGCCAGCAGCCCGCCGTCCGGGACAGGCATCTATGAGCAGTTCTTC.

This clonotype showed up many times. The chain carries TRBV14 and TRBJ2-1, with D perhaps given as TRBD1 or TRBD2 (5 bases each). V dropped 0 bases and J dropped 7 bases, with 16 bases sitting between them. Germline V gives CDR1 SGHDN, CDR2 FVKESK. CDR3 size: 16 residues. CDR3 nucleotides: TGTGCCAGCAGCCAAGATCCTAGGGGCTGGAGGAATGAGCAGTTCTTC. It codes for CASSQDPRGWRNEQFF. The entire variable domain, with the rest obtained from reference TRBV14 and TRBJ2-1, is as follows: EAGVTQFPSHSVIEKGQTVTLRCDPISGHDNLYWYRRVMGKEIKFLLHFVKESKQDESGMPNNRFLAERTGGTYSTLKVQPAELEDSGVYFCASSQDPRGWRNEQFFGPGTRLTVL.

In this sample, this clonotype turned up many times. This CDR3 reads CASSKTGGITEAFF. CDR3 DNA: TGTGCCAGCAGTAAGACAGGGGGCATCACTGAAGCTTTCTTT. The gene calls are TRBV27 and TRBJ1-1; 10 positions agree with TRBD1. CDR3 size: 14 residues. Germline V gives CDR1 MNHEY, CDR2 SMNVEV (reference sequence). V was clipped by 5 bases and J by 4 bases; unmatched bases: 4.

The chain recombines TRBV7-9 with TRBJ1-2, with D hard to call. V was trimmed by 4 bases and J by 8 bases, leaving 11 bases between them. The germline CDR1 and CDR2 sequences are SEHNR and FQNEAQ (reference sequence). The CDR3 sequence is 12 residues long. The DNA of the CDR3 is TGTGCCAGCAGCTGGCCCGGAGGGGGCTACACCTTC. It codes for CASSWPGGGYTF.

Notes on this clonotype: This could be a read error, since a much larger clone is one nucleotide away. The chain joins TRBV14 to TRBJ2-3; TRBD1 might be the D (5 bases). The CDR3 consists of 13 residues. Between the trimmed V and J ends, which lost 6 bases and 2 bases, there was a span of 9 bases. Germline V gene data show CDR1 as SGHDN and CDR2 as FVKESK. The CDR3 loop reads CASSQGFTDTQYF. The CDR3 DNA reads TGTGCCAGCAGTCAGGGATTCACAGATACGCAGTATTTT.

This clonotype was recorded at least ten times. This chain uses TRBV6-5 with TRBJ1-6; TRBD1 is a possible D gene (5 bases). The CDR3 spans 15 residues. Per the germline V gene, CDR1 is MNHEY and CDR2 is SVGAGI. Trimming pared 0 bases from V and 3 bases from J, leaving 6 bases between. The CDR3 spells CASSYSTDYNSPLHF. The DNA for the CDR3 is TGTGCCAGCAGTTACTCGACAGACTATAATTCACCCCTCCACTTT.

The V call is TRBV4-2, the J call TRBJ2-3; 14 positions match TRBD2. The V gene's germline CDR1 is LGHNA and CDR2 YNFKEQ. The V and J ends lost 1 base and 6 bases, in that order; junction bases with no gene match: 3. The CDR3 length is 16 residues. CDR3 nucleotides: TGTGCCAGCAGCCAAGGACTAGCGGGGGGGGCGGATACGCAGTATTTT. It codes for CASSQGLAGGADTQYF.

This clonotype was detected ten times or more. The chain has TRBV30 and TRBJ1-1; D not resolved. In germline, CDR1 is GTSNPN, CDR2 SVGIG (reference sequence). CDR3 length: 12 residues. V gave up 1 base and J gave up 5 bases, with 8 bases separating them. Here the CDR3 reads CAWSAAPTEAFF. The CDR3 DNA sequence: TGTGCCTGGAGTGCGGCCCCGACTGAAGCTTTCTTT.

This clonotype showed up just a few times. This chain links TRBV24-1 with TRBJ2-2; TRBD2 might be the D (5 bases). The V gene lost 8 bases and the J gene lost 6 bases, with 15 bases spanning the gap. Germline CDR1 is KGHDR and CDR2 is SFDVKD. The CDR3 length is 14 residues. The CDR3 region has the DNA TGTGCCACCACGGGCGGAGCGGCATCCGGGGAGCTGTTTTTT. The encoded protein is CATTGGAASGELFF.

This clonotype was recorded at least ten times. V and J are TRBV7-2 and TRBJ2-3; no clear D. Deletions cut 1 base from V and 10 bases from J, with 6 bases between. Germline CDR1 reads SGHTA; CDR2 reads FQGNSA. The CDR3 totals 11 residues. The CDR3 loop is CASSLDQAQYF. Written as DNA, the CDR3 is TGTGCCAGCAGCTTAGACCAGGCGCAGTATTTT.

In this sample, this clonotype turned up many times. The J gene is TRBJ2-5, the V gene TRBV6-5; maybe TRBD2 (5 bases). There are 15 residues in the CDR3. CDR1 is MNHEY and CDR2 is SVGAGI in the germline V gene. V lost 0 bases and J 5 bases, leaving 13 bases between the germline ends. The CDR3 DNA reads TGTGCCAGCAGTTACTCGAGGGTTGATTTGGAGACCCAGTACTTC. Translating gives CASSYSRVDLETQYF.

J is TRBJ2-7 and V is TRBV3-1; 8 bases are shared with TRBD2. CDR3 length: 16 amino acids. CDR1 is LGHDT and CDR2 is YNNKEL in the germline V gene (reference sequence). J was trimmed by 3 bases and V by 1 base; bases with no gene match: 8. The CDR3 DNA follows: TGTGCCAGCAGCCAAGCCTCCAGCGGGGGATACTACGAGCAGTACTTC. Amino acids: CASSQASSGGYYEQYF.

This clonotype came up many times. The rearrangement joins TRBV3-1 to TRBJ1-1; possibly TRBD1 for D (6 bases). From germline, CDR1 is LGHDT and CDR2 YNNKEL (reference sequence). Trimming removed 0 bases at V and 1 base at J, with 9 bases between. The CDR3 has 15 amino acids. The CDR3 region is CASSQEGAQNTEAFF. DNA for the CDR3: TGTGCCAGCAGCCAAGAGGGGGCGCAGAACACTGAAGCTTTCTTT.

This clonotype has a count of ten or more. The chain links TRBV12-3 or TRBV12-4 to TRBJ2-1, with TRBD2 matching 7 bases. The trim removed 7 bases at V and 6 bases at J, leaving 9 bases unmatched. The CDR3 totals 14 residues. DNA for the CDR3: TGTGCCAGCATCAAGCGGGACCCTCTCAATGAGCAGTTCTTC. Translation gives CASIKRDPLNEQFF.

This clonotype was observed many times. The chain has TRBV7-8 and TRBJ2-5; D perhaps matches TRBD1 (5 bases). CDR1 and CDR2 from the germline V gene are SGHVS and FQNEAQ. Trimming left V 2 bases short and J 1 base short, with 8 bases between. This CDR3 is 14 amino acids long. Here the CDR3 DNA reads TGTGCCAGCAGCTTAAAGCAGGGCCAAGAGACCCAGTACTTC. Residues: CASSLKQGQETQYF.

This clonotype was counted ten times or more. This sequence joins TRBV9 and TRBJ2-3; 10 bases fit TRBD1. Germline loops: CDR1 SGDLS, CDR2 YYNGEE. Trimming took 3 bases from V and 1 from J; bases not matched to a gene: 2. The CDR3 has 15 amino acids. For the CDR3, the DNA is TGTGCCAGCAGCGCCGGGACAGGGGGCACAGATACGCAGTATTTT. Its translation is CASSAGTGGTDTQYF.

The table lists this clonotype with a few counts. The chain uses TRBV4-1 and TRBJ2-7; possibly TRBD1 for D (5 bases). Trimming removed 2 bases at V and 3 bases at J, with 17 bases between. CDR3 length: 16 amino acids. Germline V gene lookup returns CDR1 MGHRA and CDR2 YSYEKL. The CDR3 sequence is CASSQSETEAGYEQYF. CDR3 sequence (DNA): TGCGCCAGCAGCCAATCGGAGACAGAGGCAGGCTACGAGCAGTACTTC.